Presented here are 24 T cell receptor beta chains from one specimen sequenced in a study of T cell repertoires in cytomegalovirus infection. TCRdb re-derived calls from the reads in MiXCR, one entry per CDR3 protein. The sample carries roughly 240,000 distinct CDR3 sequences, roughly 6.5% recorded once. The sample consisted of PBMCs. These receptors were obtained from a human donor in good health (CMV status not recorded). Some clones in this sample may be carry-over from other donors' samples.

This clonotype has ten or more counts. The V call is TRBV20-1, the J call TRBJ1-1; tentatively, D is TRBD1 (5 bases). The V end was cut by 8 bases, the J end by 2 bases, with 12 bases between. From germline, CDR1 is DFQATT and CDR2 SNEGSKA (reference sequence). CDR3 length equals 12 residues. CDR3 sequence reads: CSLSQGNTEAFF. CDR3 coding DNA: TGCAGTCTTTCCCAGGGAAACACTGAAGCTTTCTTT.

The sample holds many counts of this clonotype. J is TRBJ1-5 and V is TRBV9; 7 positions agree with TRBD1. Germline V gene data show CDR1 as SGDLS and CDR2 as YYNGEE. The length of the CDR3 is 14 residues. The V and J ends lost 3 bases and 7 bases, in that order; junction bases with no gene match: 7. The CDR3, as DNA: TGTGCCAGCAGCGCACAGGGGAGGGAACAGCCCCAGCATTTT. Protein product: CASSAQGREQPQHF. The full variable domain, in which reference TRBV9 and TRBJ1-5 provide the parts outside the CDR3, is DSGVTQTPKHLITATGQRVTLRCSPRSGDLSVYWYQQSLDQGLQFLIQYYNGEERAKGNILERFSAQQFPDLHSELNLSSLELGDSALYFCASSAQGREQPQHFGDGTRLSIL.

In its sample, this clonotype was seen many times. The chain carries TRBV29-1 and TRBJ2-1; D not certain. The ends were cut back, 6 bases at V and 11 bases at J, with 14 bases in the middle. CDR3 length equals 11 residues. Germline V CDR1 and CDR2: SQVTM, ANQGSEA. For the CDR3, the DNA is TGCAGCGTCTCAGTCCTAATGCAGCAGTTCTTC. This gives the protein CSVSVLMQQFF.

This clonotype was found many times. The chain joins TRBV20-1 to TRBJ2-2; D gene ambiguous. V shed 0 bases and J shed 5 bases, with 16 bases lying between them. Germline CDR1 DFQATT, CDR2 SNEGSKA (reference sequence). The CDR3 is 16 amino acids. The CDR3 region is CSARDIRIGQTGELFF. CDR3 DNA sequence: TGCAGTGCTAGAGATATAAGGATAGGGCAGACCGGGGAGCTGTTTTTT.

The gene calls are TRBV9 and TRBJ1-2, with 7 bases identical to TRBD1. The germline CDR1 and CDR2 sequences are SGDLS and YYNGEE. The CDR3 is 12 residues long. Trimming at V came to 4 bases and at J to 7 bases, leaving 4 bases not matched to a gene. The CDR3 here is CASSLQGTGYTF. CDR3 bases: TGTGCCAGCAGCCTACAGGGGACTGGCTACACCTTC.

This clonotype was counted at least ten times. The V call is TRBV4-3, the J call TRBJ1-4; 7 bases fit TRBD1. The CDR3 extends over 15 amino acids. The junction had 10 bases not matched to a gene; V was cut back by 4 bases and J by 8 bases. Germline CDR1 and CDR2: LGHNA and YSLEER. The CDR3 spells CASSPQQGRGEKLFF. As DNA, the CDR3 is TGCGCCAGCAGCCCTCAACAGGGGAGGGGAGAAAAACTGTTTTTT.

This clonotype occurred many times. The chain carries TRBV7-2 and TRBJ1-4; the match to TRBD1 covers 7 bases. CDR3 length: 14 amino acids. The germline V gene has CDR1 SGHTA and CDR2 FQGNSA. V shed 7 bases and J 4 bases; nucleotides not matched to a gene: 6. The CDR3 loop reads CASTGQALNEKLFF. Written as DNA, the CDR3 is TGTGCCAGCACTGGACAGGCCCTTAATGAAAAACTGTTTTTT. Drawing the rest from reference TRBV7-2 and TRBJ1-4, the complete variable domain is GAGVSQSPSNKVTEKGKDVELRCDPISGHTALYWYRQSLGQGLEFLIYFQGNSAPDKSGLPSDRFSAERTGGSVSTLTIQRTQQEDSAVYLCASTGQALNEKLFFGSGTQLSVL.

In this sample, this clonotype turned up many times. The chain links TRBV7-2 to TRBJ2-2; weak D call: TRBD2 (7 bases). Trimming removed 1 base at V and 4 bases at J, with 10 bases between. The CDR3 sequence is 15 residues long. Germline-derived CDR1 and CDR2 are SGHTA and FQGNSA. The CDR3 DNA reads TGTGCCAGCAGCTTAGGAGGGGGGGGCACCGGGGAGCTGTTTTTT. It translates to CASSLGGGGTGELFF. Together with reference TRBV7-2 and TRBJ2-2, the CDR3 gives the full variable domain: GAGVSQSPSNKVTEKGKDVELRCDPISGHTALYWYRQSLGQGLEFLIYFQGNSAPDKSGLPSDRFSAERTGGSVSTLTIQRTQQEDSAVYLCASSLGGGGTGELFFGEGSRLTVL.

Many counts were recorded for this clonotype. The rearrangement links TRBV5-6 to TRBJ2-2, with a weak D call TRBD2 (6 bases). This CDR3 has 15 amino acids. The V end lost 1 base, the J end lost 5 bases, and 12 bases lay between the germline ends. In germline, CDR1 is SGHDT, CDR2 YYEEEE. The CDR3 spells CASSLPAGRTGELFF. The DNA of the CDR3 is TGTGCCAGCAGCTTGCCTGCAGGGAGGACCGGGGAGCTGTTTTTT. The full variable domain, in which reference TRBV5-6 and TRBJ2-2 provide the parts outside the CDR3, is DAGVTQSPTHLIKTRGQQVTLRCSPKSGHDTVSWYQQALGQGPQFIFQYYEEEERQRGNFPDRFSGHQFPNYSSELNVNALLLGDSALYLCASSLPAGRTGELFFGEGSRLTVL.

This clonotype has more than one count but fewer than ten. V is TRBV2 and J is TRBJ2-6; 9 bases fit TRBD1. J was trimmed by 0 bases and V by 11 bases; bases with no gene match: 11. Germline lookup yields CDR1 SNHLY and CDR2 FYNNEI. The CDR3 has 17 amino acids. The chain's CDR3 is CADKSGTGSSGANVLTF. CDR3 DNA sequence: TGTGCCGACAAATCCGGGACAGGGAGCTCTGGGGCCAACGTCCTGACTTTC.

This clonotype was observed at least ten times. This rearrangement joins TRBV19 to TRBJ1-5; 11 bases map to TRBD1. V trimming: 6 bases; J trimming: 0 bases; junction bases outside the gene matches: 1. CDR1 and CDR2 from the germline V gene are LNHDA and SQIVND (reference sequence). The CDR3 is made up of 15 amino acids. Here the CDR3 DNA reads TGTGCCAGTAGGGGACAGGGGGGTAGCAATCAGCCCCAGCATTTT. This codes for CASRGQGGSNQPQHF.

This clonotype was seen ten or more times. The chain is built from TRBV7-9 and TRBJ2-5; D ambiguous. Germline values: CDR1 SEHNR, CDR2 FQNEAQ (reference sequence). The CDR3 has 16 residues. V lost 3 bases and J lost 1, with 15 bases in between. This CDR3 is CASSFLGVVTQETQYF. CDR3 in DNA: TGTGCCAGCAGCTTTCTCGGAGTAGTTACCCAAGAGACCCAGTACTTC. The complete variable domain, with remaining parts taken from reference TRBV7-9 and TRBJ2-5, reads DTGVSQNPRHKITKRGQNVTFRCDPISEHNRLYWYRQTLGQGPEFLTYFQNEAQLEKSRLLSDRFSAERPKGSFSTLEIQRTEQGDSAMYLCASSFLGVVTQETQYFGPGTRLLVL.

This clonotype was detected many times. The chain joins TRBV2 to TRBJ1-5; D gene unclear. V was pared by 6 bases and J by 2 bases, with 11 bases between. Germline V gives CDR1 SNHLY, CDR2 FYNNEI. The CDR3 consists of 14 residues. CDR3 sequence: CASRDRTRNQPQHF. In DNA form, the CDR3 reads TGTGCCAGCAGGGACCGGACCCGCAATCAGCCCCAGCATTTT.

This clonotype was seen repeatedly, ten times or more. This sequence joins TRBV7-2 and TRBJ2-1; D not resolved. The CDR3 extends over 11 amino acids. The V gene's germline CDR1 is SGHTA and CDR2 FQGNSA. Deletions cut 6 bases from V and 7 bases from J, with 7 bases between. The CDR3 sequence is CASRSGNEQFF. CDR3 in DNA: TGTGCCAGCAGGTCAGGAAATGAGCAGTTCTTC.

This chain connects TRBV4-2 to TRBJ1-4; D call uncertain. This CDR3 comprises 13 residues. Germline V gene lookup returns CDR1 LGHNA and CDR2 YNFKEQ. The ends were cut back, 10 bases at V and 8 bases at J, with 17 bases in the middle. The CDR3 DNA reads TGTGCCACCGGCAAGGAGGGTTTAGAAAAACTGTTTTTT. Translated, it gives CATGKEGLEKLFF.

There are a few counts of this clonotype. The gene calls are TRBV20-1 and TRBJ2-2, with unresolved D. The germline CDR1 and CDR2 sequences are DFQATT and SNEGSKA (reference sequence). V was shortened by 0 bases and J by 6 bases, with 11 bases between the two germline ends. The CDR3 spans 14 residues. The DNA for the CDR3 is TGCAGTGCTAGAGATACGACGTCGGCCGGGGAGCTGTTTTTT. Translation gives CSARDTTSAGELFF.

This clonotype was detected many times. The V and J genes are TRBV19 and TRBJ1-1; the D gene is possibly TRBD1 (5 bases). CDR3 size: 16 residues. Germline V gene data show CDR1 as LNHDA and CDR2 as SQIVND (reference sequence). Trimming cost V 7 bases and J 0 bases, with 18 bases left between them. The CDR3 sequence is CASNTRGSGMNTEAFF. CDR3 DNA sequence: TGTGCCAGTAACACAAGGGGCTCCGGCATGAACACTGAAGCTTTCTTT.

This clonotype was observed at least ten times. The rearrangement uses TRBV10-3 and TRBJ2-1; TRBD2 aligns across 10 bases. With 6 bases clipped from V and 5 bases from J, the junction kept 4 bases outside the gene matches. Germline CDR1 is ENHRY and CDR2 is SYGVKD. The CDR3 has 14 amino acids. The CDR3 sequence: CAIRELAGDNEQFF. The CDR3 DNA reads TGTGCCATCAGGGAGCTAGCGGGGGACAATGAGCAGTTCTTC.

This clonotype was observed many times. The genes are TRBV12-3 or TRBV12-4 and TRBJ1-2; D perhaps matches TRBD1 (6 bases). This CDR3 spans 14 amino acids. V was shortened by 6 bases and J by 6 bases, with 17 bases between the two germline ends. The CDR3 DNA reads TGTGCCAGCAGCTTCCAAGACAGGAGCCATGGCTACACCTTC. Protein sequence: CASSFQDRSHGYTF.

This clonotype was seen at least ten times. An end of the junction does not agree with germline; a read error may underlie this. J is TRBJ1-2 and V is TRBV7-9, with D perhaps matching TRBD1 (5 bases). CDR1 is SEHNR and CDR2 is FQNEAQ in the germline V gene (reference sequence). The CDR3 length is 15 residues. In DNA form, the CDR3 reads TGTGCCAGCAGCTTAGTGGGGGGTGAAGATTATGGTTACACCTTC. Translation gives CASSLVGGEDYGYTF.

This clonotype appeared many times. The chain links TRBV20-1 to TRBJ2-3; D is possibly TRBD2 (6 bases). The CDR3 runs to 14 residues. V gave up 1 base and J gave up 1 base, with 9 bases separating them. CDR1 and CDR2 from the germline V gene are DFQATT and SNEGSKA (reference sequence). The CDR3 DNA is TGCAGTGCTAGAGGACCGGGGGGCACAGATACGCAGTATTTT. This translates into CSARGPGGTDTQYF.

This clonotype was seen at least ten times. The CDR3 nucleotides read TGTGCCAGCAGCCAAGGATGGACAGCTAACTATGGCTACACCTTC. Encoded protein: CASSQGWTANYGYTF. The chain couples TRBV14 to TRBJ1-2; possible D gene TRBD1, 6 bases. This CDR3 contains 15 residues. Germline V gene sequence: CDR1 SGHDN, CDR2 FVKESK. The V end was cut by 1 base, the J end by 0 bases, with 9 bases between.

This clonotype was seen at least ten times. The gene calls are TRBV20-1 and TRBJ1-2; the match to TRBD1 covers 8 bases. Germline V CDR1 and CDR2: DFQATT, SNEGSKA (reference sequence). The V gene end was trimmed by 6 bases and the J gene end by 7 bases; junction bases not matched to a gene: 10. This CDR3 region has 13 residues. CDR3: CSAVVTGGRGYTF. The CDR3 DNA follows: TGCAGTGCCGTCGTCACAGGGGGACGTGGCTACACCTTC.

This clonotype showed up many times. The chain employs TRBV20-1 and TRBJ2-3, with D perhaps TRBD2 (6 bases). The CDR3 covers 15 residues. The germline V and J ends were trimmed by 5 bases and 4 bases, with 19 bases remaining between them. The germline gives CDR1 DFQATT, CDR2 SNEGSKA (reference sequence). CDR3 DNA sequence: TGCAGTGCTTTAACCGGGACTTCTCGGGCAGATACGCAGTATTTT. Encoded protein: CSALTGTSRADTQYF.